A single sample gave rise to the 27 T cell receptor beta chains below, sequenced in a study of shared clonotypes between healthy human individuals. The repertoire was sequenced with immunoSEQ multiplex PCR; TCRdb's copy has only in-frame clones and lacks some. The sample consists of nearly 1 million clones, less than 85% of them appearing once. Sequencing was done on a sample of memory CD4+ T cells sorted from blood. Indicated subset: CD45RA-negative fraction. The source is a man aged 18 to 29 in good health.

CDR3 residues: CASSQGAAREAFF. The CDR3 DNA is TGTGCCAGCAGCCAAGGGGCAGCTAGGGAAGCTTTCTTT. This sequence joins TRBV14 and TRBJ1-1; no clear D. The V end was cut by 1 base, the J end by 8 bases, with 11 bases between. CDR3 size: 13 residues. Germline V gene lookup returns CDR1 SGHDN and CDR2 FVKESK. The complete variable domain, with remaining parts taken from reference TRBV14 and TRBJ1-1, reads EAGVTQFPSHSVIEKGQTVTLRCDPISGHDNLYWYRRVMGKEIKFLLHFVKESKQDESGMPNNRFLAERTGGTYSTLKVQPAELEDSGVYFCASSQGAAREAFFGQGTRLTVV.

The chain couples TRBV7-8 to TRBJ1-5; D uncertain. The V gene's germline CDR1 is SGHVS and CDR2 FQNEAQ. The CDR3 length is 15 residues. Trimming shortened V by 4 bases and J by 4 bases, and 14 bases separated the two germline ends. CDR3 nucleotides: TGTGCCAGCAGCTCACGGGTAGGGAAGAATCAGCCCCAGCATTTT. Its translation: CASSSRVGKNQPQHF.

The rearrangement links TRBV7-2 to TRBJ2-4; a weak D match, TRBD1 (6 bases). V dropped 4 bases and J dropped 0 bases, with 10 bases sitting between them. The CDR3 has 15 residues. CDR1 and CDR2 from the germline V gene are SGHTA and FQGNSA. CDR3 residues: CASSSQGLAKNIQYF. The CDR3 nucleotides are TGTGCCAGCAGCTCCCAGGGGTTAGCCAAAAACATTCAGTACTTC.

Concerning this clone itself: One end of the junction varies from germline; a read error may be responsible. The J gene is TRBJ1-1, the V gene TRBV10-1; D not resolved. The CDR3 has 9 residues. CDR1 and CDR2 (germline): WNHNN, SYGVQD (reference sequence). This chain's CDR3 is CASSEIPAW. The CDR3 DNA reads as TGCGCCAGCAGTGAGATCCCCGCGTGG.

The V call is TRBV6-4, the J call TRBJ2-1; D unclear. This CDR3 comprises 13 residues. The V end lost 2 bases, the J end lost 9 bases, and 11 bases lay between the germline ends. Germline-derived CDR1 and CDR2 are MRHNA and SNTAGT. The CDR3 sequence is CASSDHDMAEQFF. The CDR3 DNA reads TGTGCCAGCAGTGACCACGATATGGCTGAGCAGTTCTTC.

CDR3 in DNA: TGCAGCGCGCGAAAGGGCGCGGACACTGAAGCTTTCTTT. This encodes CSARKGADTEAFF. The J gene is TRBJ1-1, the V gene TRBV29-1; no clear D. Trimming shortened V by 7 bases and J by 3 bases, and 15 bases separated the two germline ends. CDR3 length equals 13 residues. Germline V gives CDR1 SQVTM, CDR2 ANQGSEA.

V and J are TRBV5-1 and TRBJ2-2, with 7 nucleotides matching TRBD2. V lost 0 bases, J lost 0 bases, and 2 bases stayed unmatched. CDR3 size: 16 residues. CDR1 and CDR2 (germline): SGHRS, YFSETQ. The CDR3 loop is CASSLESGTNTGELFF. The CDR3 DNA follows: TGCGCCAGCAGCTTGGAGAGCGGGACGAACACCGGGGAGCTGTTTTTT.

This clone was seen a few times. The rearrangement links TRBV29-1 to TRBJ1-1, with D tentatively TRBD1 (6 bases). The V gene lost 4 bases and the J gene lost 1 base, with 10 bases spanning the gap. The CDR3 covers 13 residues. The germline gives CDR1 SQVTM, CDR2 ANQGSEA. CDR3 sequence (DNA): TGCAGCGTTGCCCAGGGGACGAACACTGAAGCTTTCTTT. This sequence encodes CSVAQGTNTEAFF.

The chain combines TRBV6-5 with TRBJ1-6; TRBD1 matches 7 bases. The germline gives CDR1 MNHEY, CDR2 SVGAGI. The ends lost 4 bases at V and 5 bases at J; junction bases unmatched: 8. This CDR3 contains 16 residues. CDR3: CASSSRGDSNNSPLHF. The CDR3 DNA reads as TGTGCCAGCAGTTCCCGGGGGGACAGCAATAATTCACCCCTCCACTTT.

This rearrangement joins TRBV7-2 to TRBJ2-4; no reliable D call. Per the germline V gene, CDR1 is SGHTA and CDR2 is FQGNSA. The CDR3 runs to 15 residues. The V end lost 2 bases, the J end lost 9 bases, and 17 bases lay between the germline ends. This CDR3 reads CASSLKSLGSVIQYF. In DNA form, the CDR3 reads TGTGCCAGCAGCTTAAAATCGCTAGGCTCGGTCATTCAGTACTTC. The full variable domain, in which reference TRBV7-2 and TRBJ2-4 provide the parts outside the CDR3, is GAGVSQSPSNKVTEKGKDVELRCDPISGHTALYWYRQSLGQGLEFLIYFQGNSAPDKSGLPSDRFSAERTGGSVSTLTIQRTQQEDSAVYLCASSLKSLGSVIQYFGAGTRLSVL.

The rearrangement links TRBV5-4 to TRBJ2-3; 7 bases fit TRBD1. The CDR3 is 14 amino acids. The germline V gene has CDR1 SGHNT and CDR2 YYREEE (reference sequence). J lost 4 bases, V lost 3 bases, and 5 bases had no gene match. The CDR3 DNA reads TGTGCCAGCAGCTGGGACAGAGGGGCAGATACGCAGTATTTT. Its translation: CASSWDRGADTQYF. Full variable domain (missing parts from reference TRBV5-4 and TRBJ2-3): ETGVTQSPTHLIKTRGQQVTLRCSSQSGHNTVSWYQQALGQGPQFIFQYYREEENGRGNFPPRFSGLQFPNYSSELNVNALELDDSALYLCASSWDRGADTQYFGPGTRLTVL.

CDR3 protein: CASGLEETEAFF. In nucleotides, the CDR3 is TGTGCTAGTGGTTTGGAGGAGACTGAAGCTTTCTTT. The J gene is TRBJ1-1, the V gene TRBV12-5; D gene unclear. The V gene's germline CDR1 is LGHNT and CDR2 FRNRAP. CDR3 length equals 12 residues. The V and J ends lost 1 base and 5 bases respectively, with 5 bases between them.

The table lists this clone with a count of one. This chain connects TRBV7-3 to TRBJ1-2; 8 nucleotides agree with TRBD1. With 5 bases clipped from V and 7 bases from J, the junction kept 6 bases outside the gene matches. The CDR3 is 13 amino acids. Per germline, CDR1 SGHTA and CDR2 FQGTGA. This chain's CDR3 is CASSPDRAGGYTF. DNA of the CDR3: TGTGCCAGCAGCCCGGACAGGGCGGGTGGCTACACCTTC. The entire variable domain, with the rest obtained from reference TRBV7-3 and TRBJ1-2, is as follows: GAGVSQTPSNKVTEKGKYVELRCDPISGHTALYWYRQSLGQGPEFLIYFQGTGAADDSGLPNDRFFAVRPEGSVSTLKIQRTERGDSAVYLCASSPDRAGGYTFGSGTRLTVV.

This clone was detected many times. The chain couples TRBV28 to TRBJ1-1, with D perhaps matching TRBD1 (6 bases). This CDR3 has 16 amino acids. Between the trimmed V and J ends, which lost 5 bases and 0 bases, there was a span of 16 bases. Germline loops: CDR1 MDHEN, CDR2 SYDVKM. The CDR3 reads CASSVPGHDMNTEAFF. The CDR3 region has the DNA TGTGCCAGCAGTGTACCGGGACACGATATGAACACTGAAGCTTTCTTT.

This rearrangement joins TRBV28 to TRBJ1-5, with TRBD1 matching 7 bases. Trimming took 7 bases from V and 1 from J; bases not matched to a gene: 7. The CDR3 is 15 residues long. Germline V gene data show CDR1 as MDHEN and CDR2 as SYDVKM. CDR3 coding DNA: TGTGCCAGCAAAAACAGGGGAGGGAGCAATCAGCCCCAGCATTTT. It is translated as CASKNRGGSNQPQHF.

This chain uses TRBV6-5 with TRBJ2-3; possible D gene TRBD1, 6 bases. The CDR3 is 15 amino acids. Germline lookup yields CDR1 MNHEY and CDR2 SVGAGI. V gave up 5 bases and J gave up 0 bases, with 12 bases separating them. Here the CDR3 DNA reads TGTGCCAGCAGTGTTACAGGGCTCAGCACAGATACGCAGTATTTT. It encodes CASSVTGLSTDTQYF.

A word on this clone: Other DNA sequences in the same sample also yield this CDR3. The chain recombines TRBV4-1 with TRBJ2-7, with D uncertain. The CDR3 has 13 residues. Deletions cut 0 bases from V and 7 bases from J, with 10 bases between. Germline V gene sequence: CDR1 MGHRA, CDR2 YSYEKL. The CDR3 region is CASSQDLGREQYF. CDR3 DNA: TGCGCCAGCAGCCAAGATCTGGGCCGGGAGCAGTACTTC.

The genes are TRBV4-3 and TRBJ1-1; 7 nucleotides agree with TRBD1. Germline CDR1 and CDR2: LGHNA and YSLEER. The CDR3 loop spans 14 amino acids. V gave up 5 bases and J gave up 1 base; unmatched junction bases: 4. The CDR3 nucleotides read TGCGCCAGCAGCTGGGGGGACAGGAACACTGAAGCTTTCTTT. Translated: CASSWGDRNTEAFF.

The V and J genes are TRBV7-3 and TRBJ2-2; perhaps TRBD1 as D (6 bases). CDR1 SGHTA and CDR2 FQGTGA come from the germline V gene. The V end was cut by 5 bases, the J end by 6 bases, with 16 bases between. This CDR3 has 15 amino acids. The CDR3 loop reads CASSGNSGVAGELFF. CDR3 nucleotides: TGTGCCAGCAGCGGAAACTCAGGGGTGGCCGGGGAGCTGTTTTTT.

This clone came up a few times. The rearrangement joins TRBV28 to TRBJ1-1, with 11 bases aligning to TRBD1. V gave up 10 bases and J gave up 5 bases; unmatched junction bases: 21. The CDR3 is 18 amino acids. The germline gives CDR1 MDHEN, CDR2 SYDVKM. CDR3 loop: CAIIPYSGTGTGGTEAFF. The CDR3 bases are TGTGCCATCATACCGTATTCCGGGACAGGGACAGGGGGGACTGAAGCTTTCTTT.

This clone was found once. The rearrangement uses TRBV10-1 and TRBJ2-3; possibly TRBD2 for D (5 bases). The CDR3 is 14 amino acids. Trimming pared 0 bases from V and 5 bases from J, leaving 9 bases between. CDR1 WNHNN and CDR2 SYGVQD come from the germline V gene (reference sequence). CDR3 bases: TGCGCCAGCAGTGAGTCGCTGGGGAGAGATACGCAGTATTTT. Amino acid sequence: CASSESLGRDTQYF.

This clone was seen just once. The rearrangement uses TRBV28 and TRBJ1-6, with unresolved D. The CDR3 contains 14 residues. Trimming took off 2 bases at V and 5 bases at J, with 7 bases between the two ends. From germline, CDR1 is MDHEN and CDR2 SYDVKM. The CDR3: CASSLQLDNSPLHF. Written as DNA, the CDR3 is TGTGCCAGCAGTTTACAATTGGATAATTCACCCCTCCACTTT.

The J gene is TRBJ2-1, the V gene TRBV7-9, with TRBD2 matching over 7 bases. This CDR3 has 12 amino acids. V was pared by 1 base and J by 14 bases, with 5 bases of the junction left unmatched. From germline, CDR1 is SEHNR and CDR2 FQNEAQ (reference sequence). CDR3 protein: CASSLGALAEFF. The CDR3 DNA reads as TGTGCCAGCAGCTTAGGAGCCCTAGCGGAGTTCTTC.

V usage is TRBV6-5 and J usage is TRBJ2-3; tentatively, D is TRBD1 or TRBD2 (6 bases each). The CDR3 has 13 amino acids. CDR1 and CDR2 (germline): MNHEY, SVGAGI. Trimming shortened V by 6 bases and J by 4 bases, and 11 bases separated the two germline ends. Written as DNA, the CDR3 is TGTGCCAGCAGGGGGGGCCAGGCAGATACGCAGTATTTT. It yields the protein CASRGGQADTQYF.

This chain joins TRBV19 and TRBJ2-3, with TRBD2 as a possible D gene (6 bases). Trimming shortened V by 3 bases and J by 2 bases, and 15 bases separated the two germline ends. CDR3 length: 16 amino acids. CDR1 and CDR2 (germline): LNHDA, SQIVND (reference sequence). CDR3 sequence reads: CASSIDGSRNTDTQYF. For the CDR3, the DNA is TGTGCCAGTAGTATCGACGGGAGCCGGAACACAGATACGCAGTATTTT.

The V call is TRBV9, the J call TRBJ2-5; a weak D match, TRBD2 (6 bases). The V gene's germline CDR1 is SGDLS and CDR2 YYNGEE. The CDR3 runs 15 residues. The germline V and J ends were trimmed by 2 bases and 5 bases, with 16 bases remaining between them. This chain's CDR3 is CASSVLANVRETQYF. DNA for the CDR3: TGTGCCAGCAGCGTCCTAGCGAATGTAAGGGAGACCCAGTACTTC.

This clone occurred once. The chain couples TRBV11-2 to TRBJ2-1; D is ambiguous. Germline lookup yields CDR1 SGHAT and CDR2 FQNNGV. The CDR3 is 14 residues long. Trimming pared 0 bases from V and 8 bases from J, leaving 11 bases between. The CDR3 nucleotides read TGTGCCAGCAGCTTAGATTTGGCAGGTGATGAGCAGTTCTTC. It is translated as CASSLDLAGDEQFF.